These T cell receptor beta chains were read from a single sample in a study of long-term antiretroviral therapy in people with HIV. The table came from immunoSEQ multiplex PCR; TCRdb's copy has only in-frame clones and leaves some out. The sample records around 13,000 clones, approximately 90% being singletons. The material sequenced was unsorted PBMCs, taken 2.1 years after starting antiretroviral therapy. The receptors were sampled from a woman in her forties with HIV. Both conserved end residues are part of each CDR3. D genes are given only for firm matches. A row's size may be missing; if present it is once, few, many or a size class.

d_gene,j_gene,abundance,v_gene,CDR3aa,CDR3nt
NA,TRBJ2-7,NA,TRBV18,CASSPVGRANSYEQYF,TGTGCCAGCTCACCGGTAGGCAGGGCGAACTCCTACGAGCAGTACTTC
NA,TRBJ2-3,NA,TRBV5-1,CASSSRASTDTQYF,TGCGCCAGCAGCTCCAGGGCTTCCACAGATACGCAGTATTTT
NA,TRBJ2-3,NA,TRBV5-1,CASSLAEPPQYF,TGCGCCAGCAGCTTGGCCGAACCCCCGCAGTATTTT
NA,TRBJ1-5,once,TRBV10-2,CASSLTVSNQPQHF,TGCGCCAGCAGCCTGACAGTTAGCAATCAGCCCCAGCATTTT
NA,TRBJ1-5,NA,TRBV6-4,CASSDRRDGPQHF,TGTGCCAGCAGTGACCGGAGGGACGGGCCCCAGCATTTT
NA,TRBJ1-3,NA,TRBV4-2,CASSRGNTIYF,TGTGCCAGCAGCCGTGGAAACACCATATATTTT
NA,TRBJ1-2,NA,TRBV11-2,CASSSSIIQGVYGYTF,TGTGCCAGCAGCTCCTCGATCATACAGGGAGTCTATGGCTACACCTTC
NA,TRBJ2-5,NA,TRBV5-1,CASSLAATSQETQYF,TGCGCCAGCAGCTTGGCTGCGACTTCCCAAGAGACCCAGTACTTC
TRBD1,TRBJ1-2,NA,TRBV5-6,CASSLGRQGPHGYTF,TGTGCCAGCAGCTTGGGTCGACAGGGACCGCATGGCTACACCTTC
NA,TRBJ1-1,NA,TRBV6-5,CASIQGGRNEAFF,TGTGCCAGCATTCAAGGGGGACGTAATGAAGCTTTCTTT
NA,TRBJ2-3,once,TRBV7-2,CASSWGRTDTQYF,TGTGCCAGCAGCTGGGGGAGGACAGATACGCAGTATTTT
NA,TRBJ2-4,NA,TRBV7-2,CASSLGPLAKNIQYF,TGTGCCAGCAGCTTAGGTCCCCTAGCCAAAAACATTCAGTACTTC
TRBD2,TRBJ2-7,NA,TRBV19,CASSVAGGYEQYF,TGTGCCAGTAGCGTAGCGGGGGGGTACGAGCAGTACTTC
TRBD2,TRBJ2-6,NA,TRBV4-2,CASSQVLAGASTSGANVLTF,TGTGCCAGCAGCCAAGTACTAGCGGGGGCTAGCACCTCTGGGGCCAACGTCCTGACTTTC
NA,TRBJ1-6,NA,TRBV6-5,CASSWGMGSPLHF,TGTGCCAGCAGCTGGGGAATGGGTTCACCCCTCCACTTT
NA,TRBJ1-5,NA,TRBV7-2,CASSLTAISNQPQHF,TGTGCCAGCAGCCTGACAGCGATTAGCAATCAGCCCCAGCATTTT
NA,TRBJ1-5,NA,TRBV6-5,CASSWGDNQPQHF,TGTGCCAGCAGTTGGGGAGACAATCAGCCCCAGCATTTT
TRBD1,TRBJ1-2,NA,TRBV10-2,CASSEVGQGGYTF,TGCGCCAGCAGTGAGGTAGGACAGGGTGGCTACACCTTC
NA,TRBJ2-7,NA,TRBV27,CASIRTAGPYEQYF,TGTGCCAGCATTCGGACAGCAGGACCCTACGAGCAGTACTTC
NA,TRBJ2-7,NA,TRBV20-1,CSASPGYEQYF,TGCAGTGCTAGCCCAGGCTACGAGCAGTACTTC
NA,TRBJ1-1,NA,TRBV7-3,CASSLSSTGNTEAFF,TGTGCCAGCAGTCTTAGTAGTACAGGGAACACTGAAGCTTTCTTT
TRBD2,TRBJ2-3,NA,TRBV30,CAWTKRGGIGTQYF,TGTGCCTGGACCAAGCGGGGGGGGATTGGTACGCAGTATTTT
TRBD2,TRBJ2-3,NA,TRBV7-2,CASSPPSGGRYFTDTQYF,TGTGCCAGCAGCCCCCCTAGCGGGGGGCGATACTTCACAGATACGCAGTATTTT
NA,TRBJ2-7,NA,TRBV5-6,CASSLARDSYEQYF,TGTGCCAGCAGCTTGGCCCGGGATTCCTACGAGCAGTACTTC
NA,TRBJ1-4,once,TRBV10-3,CAIRDSDAGEKLFF,TGTGCCATCAGAGACAGCGACGCGGGTGAAAAACTGTTTTTT
TRBD1,TRBJ2-7,NA,TRBV4-3,CASSQGTAEQYF,TGCGCCAGCAGCCAGGGGACAGCCGAGCAGTACTTC
NA,TRBJ2-7,NA,TRBV7-2,CASSLTGTSYEQYF,TGTGCCAGCAGTCTTACGGGGACCAGCTACGAGCAGTACTTC
NA,TRBJ1-2,NA,TRBV19,CASSPQGSGYTF,TGTGCCAGTAGTCCCCAGGGTTCTGGCTACACCTTC
NA,TRBJ1-6,NA,TRBV30,CAWSVQAGGTSPLHF,TGTGCCTGGAGTGTACAGGCCGGGGGTACTTCACCCCTCCACTTT
TRBD1,TRBJ2-3,NA,TRBV19,CASRKQGAGDTQYF,TGTGCCAGTAGGAAACAGGGGGCAGGAGATACGCAGTATTTT
NA,TRBJ1-2,few,TRBV5-5,CASSSDTLGYTF,TGTGCCAGCAGCTCGGACACTCTAGGCTACACCTTC
NA,TRBJ2-1,NA,TRBV6-6,CASSIRGGIYNEQFF,TGTGCCAGCAGTATACGAGGGGGGATCTACAATGAGCAGTTCTTC
TRBD1,TRBJ2-7,NA,TRBV7-9,CASSHGTGGSTYEQYF,TGTGCCAGCAGCCACGGAACAGGGGGATCAACCTACGAGCAGTACTTC
NA,TRBJ2-3,NA,TRBV7-9,CASSLGRGGTDTQYF,TGTGCCAGCAGCTTAGGACGGGGTGGCACAGATACGCAGTATTTT
NA,TRBJ2-3,NA,TRBV13,CASSSPEGYDTQYF,TGTGCCAGCAGCTCCCCAGAGGGGTATGATACGCAGTATTTT
NA,TRBJ2-1,NA,TRBV18,CASSPPSASSYNEQFF,TGTGCCAGCTCACCACCTTCAGCGAGCTCCTACAATGAGCAGTTCTTC
NA,TRBJ1-2,NA,TRBV7-2,CASTIGGTTNYGYTF,TGTGCCAGCACAATTGGAGGGACTACTAACTATGGCTACACCTTC
NA,TRBJ1-3,NA,TRBV18,CASSPSTGPTGNTIYF,TGTGCCAGCTCACCAAGCACAGGACCAACAGGAAACACCATATATTTT
NA,TRBJ2-2,once,TRBV4-3,CASSQEVNTNTGELFF,TGCGCCAGCAGCCAAGAAGTTAACACGAACACCGGGGAGCTGTTTTTT
TRBD2,TRBJ2-5,NA,TRBV7-2,CASSLVGSGLAETQYF,TGTGCCAGCAGCTTAGTGGGCTCGGGACTAGCAGAGACCCAGTACTTC
NA,TRBJ1-2,NA,TRBV7-2,CASSLYQGNYGYTF,TGTGCCAGCAGCTTATATCAGGGGAACTATGGCTACACCTTC
TRBD2,TRBJ2-3,NA,TRBV5-1,CASSLAAGGYTDTQYF,TGCGCCAGCAGCTTGGCCGCGGGGGGATACACAGATACGCAGTATTTT
TRBD1,TRBJ1-5,NA,TRBV6-1,CASRKNRGRDQPQHF,TGTGCCAGCAGGAAGAACAGGGGGCGCGATCAGCCCCAGCATTTT
NA,TRBJ1-5,NA,TRBV7-8,CASSLEEWTRAPQHF,TGTGCCAGCAGCTTAGAGGAATGGACAAGGGCGCCCCAGCATTTT
TRBD1,TRBJ2-1,once,TRBV12-5,CASGTEDRGSGEQFF,TGTGCTAGTGGAACAGAGGACAGGGGGTCGGGTGAGCAGTTCTTC
TRBD2,TRBJ2-1,NA,TRBV5-1,CASSPWGTSGAASYNEQFF,TGCGCCAGCAGCCCATGGGGGACTAGCGGGGCCGCCTCCTACAATGAGCAGTTCTTC
TRBD1,TRBJ1-5,NA,TRBV7-2,CASSSEPPGGGQPQHF,TGTGCCAGCAGCTCCGAACCTCCAGGGGGCGGGCAGCCCCAGCATTTT
NA,TRBJ2-2,NA,TRBV29-1,CSGKSRGPTGELFF,TGCAGCGGGAAAAGCAGGGGACCCACCGGGGAGCTGTTTTTT
NA,TRBJ1-2,NA,TRBV7-8,CASSAHGQPSFYGYTF,TGTGCCAGCAGCGCCCACGGACAGCCCTCATTCTATGGCTACACCTTC